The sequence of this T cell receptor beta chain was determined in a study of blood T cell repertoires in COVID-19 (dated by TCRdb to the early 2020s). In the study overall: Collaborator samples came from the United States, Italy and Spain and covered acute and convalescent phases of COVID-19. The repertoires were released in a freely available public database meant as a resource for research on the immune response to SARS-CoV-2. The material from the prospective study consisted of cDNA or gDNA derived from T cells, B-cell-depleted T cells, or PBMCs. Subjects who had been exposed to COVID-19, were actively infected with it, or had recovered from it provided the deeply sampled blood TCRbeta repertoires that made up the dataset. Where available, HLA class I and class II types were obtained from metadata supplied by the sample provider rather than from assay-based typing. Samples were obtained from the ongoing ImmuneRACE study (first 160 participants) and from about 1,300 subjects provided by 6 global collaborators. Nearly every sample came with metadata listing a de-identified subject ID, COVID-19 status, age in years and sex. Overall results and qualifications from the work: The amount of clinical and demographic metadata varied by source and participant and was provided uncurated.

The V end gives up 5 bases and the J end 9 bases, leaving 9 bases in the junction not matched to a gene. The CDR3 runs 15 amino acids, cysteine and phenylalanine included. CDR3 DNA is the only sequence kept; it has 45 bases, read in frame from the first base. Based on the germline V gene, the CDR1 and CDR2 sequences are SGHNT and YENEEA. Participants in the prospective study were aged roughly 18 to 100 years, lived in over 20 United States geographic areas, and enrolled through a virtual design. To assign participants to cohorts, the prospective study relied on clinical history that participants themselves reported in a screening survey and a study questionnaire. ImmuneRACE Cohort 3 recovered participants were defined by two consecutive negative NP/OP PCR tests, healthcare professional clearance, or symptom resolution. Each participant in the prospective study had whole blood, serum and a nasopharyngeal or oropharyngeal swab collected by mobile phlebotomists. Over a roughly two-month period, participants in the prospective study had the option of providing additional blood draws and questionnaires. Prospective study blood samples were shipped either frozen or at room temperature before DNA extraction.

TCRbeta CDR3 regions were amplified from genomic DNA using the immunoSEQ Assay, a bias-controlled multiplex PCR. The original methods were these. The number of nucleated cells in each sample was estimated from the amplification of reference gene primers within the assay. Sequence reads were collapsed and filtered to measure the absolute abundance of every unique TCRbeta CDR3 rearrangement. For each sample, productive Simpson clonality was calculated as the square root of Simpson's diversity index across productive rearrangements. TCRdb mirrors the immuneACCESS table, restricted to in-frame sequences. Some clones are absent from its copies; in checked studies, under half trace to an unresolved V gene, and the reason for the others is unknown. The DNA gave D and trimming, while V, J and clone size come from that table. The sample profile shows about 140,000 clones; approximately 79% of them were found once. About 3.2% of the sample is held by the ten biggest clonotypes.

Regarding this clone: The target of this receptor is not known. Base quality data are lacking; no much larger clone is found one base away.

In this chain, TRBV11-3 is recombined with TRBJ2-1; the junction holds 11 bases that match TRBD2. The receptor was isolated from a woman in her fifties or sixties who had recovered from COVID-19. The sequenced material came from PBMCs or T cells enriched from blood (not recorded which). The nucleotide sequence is TGTGCCAGCAGCGACACTAGCGGGGGCTTCTGTGAGCAGTTCTTC. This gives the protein CASSDTSGGFCEQFF.